The present entry profiles one T cell receptor (beta chain) with its context. Its antigen is unknown. Qualities for individual bases were not recorded, and no much larger clone is one base off. These data belong to a study of T-cell memory formation after mild COVID-19 (dated by TCRdb to the early 2020s). Some background on the complete study: TCR sequence clusters from the two donors were largely donor specific. In two donors, T-cell clones that expanded and contracted after mild COVID-19 were followed by sequencing TCRalpha and TCRbeta repertoires longitudinally. Two young, previously healthy adult volunteers, one female and one male, were included in the cohort.

Here is what the overall study found, with its caveats: Balanced CD4/CD8 phenotypes were observed for clones contracting from day 15 to 85, whereas a bias towards CD4+ was observed for a second wave of clones expanding from day 15 to 37. Contracting CD4+ clones were located mainly in the CM and EM memory subsets, whereas CD8+ clones were found to be enriched in EMRA. SARS-CoV-2 specificity was not confirmed for the second-wave clones peaking on day 37. Some responding clones were detected in pre-infection memory, which suggested that pre-existing cross-reactive memory T cells had joined the SARS-CoV-2 response. Only a couple of mild cases were covered in the study, and larger cohorts including severe cases with pre-infection samples were considered necessary.

Here V drops 5 bases and J drops 3 bases, and the junction holds 10 bases not matched to any gene. Looking up the germline V gene (reference sequence) yields CDR1 LNHNV and CDR2 YYDKDF. The CDR3 contains 16 residues, cysteine and phenylalanine counted. Just CDR3 DNA is preserved here, 48 bases in frame from base 1. PBMCs were isolated by Ficoll-Paque density gradient centrifugation. The data were produced on an Illumina NovaSeq 6000. TCRalpha and TCRbeta cDNA libraries were built by 5'RACE with constant-segment primers, adding sample barcodes and unique molecular identifiers. Trizol reagent was used to extract RNA from every sample. Amplification of the libraries took two PCR steps, and the second step added a second sample barcode plus Illumina TruSeq adapters. Sequencing of the libraries was done on an Illumina NovaSeq, producing 2 x 150 bp paired-end reads. For the original study's pipeline: Demultiplexing of reads and collapsing into UMI-guided consensus sequences were performed with migec v1.2.7. Using mixcr v2.1.11, UMI consensuses were aligned to TRA and TRB V and J templates and then assembled into clonotypes. Expanded or contracted clonotypes were those called significant by both edgeR and NoisET, with noise models trained on biological replicates. For edgeR calls, a false discovery rate-adjusted p below 0.01 and a log2 fold-change threshold of 1 were applied. As an exploratory analysis of dynamics, max-normalized trajectories of the 1000 most abundant clonotypes were examined with PCA combined with hierarchical clustering. Separately sequenced CD4+ and CD8+ repertoires were used to assign the CD4 or CD8 phenotype of responding clones. TCRdb redid the processing of the public reads, applying fastp at Q25 and MiXCR, and retained in-frame beta chains. CDR3 protein duplicates are merged, each entry listing the most common genes and DNA. In this record, the V and J calls reflect TCRdb's handling and not the investigators' own analysis. For this sample there are hundreds of thousands of distinct CDR3 sequences; 20% to 25% appear just once. Roughly 8.7% of the sample lies in the top ten.

This chain is built from TRBV15 and TRBJ2-5; a stretch of 9 junction bases matches TRBD2. The TCR sequence derives from an adult woman who had mild COVID-19 (a few samples of this study predate the infection). The sample titles of this study are shuffled in the database, so cell type and time point are left out; the donor was told from shared clones. The sequencing input was PBMCs or a T cell subset sorted from them (not recorded which). The CDR3 protein sequence reads: CATSAQRLAVKETQYF. The DNA is as follows: TGTGCCACCAGCGCCCAGAGACTAGCGGTAAAAGAGACCCAGTACTTC.